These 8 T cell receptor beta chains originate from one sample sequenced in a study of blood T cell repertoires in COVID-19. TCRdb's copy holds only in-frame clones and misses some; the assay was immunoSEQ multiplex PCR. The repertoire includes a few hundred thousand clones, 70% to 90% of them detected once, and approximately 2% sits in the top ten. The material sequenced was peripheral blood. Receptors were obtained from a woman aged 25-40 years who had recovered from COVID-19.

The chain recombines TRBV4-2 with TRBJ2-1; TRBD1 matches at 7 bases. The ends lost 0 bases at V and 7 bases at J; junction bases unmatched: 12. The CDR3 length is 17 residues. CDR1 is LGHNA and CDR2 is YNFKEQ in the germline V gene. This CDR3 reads CASSQDIKGQLRNEQFF. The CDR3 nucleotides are TGTGCCAGCAGCCAAGATATTAAGGGACAGTTAAGAAATGAGCAGTTCTTC.

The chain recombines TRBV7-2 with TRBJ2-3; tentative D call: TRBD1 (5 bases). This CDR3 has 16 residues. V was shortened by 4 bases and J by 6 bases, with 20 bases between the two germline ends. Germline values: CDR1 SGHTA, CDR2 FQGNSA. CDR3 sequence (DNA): TGTGCCAGCAGCTCCGCCAGGACCAGGGTGGGGGATACGCAGTATTTT. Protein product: CASSSARTRVGDTQYF.

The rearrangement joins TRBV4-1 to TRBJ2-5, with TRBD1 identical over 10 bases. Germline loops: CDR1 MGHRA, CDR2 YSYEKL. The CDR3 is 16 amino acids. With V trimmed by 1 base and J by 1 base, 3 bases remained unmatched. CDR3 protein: CASSQGTGGIQETQYF. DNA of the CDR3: TGCGCCAGCAGCCAAGGGACAGGGGGTATCCAAGAGACCCAGTACTTC.

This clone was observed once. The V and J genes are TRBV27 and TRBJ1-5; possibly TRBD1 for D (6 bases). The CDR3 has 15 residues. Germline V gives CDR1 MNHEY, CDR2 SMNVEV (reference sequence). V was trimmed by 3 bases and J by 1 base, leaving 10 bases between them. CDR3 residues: CASSFQTGSNQPQHF. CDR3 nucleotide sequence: TGTGCCAGCAGTTTCCAGACAGGAAGCAATCAGCCCCAGCATTTT.

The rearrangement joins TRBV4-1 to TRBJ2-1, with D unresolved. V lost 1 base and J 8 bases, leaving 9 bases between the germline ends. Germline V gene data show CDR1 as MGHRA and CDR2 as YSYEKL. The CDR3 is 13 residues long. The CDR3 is CASSQAAADEQFF. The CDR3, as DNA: TGCGCCAGCAGCCAAGCGGCGGCAGATGAGCAGTTCTTC.

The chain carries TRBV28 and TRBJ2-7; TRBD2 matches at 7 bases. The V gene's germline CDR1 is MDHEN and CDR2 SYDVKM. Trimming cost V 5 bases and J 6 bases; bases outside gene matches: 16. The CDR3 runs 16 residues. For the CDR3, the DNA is TGTGCCAGCAGTCCCCATGTCCGAAGCGGGACGGGCGAGCAGTACTTC. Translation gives CASSPHVRSGTGEQYF.

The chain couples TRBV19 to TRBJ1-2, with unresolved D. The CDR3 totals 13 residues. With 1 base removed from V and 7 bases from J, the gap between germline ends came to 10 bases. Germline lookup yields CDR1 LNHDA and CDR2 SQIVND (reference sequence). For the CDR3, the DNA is TGTGCCAGTAGTATAGTCCCGGGATCTGGCTACACCTTC. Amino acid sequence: CASSIVPGSGYTF.

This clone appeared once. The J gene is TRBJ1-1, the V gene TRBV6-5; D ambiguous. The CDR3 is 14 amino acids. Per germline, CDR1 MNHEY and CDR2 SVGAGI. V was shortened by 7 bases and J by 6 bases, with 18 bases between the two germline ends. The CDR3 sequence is CASNTQWASSEAFF. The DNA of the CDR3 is TGTGCCAGCAATACACAGTGGGCGAGTTCTGAAGCTTTCTTT.